Shown below are 6 T cell receptor beta chains from a single sample sequenced in a study of memory B cells and T cells in multiple sclerosis. Stimulus-free culture yielded autoproliferating CFSE-dim and non-proliferating CFSE-high T cells, each sequenced separately. Cultures began with some 52 million CFSE-labeled PBMCs, unstimulated for 6 to 7 days, with replicate wells pooled. TCRdb's copy holds only in-frame clones and misses some; the assay was immunoSEQ multiplex PCR. Among under 50,000 clones listed, approximately 80% were seen once. These receptors lack a known antigen. The specimen sequenced was PBMCs from blood kept in culture. These receptors originate from a human donor with multiple sclerosis.

The J gene is TRBJ2-5, the V gene TRBV19; 8 bases line up with TRBD2. CDR3 length: 14 amino acids. Germline lookup yields CDR1 LNHDA and CDR2 SQIVND (reference sequence). V was clipped by 5 bases and J by 4 bases; unmatched bases: 6. CDR3 protein: CASSPAGGPETQYF. The DNA of the CDR3 is TGTGCCAGTAGTCCCGCGGGAGGACCAGAGACCCAGTACTTC.

The CDR3 DNA is TGTGCCAGCTCACAGGGACACGGGCTGAACACTGAAGCTTTCTTT. The encoded protein is CASSQGHGLNTEAFF. V is TRBV18 and J is TRBJ1-1, with D possibly being TRBD1 (6 bases). V lost 4 bases to trimming and J lost 0 bases, with 12 bases between them. The CDR3 covers 15 residues. Germline values: CDR1 KGHSH, CDR2 LQKENI.

The DNA for the CDR3 is TGTGCCAGCAGTTTAACAGGCCAAGCTAACTATGGCTACACCTTC. Protein: CASSLTGQANYGYTF. The rearrangement links TRBV28 to TRBJ1-2, with a weak D call TRBD1 (5 bases). Germline CDR1 and CDR2: MDHEN and SYDVKM. CDR3 length: 15 amino acids. The V gene lost 2 bases and the J gene lost 0 bases, with 10 bases spanning the gap.

The gene calls are TRBV7-6 and TRBJ2-1; no definite D call. Trimming removed 3 bases from V and 2 bases from J, with 14 bases in between. CDR1 and CDR2 from the germline V gene are SGHVS and FNYEAQ. CDR3 length: 16 amino acids. The CDR3 protein is CASSFIRAPPYNEQFF. CDR3 nucleotide sequence: TGTGCCAGCAGCTTCATTCGGGCCCCCCCCTACAATGAGCAGTTCTTC.

The chain recombines TRBV20-1 with TRBJ1-1; D is unclear. V lost 6 bases and J 7 bases, leaving 12 bases between the germline ends. The germline gives CDR1 DFQATT, CDR2 SNEGSKA (reference sequence). This CDR3 contains 11 residues. CDR3 nucleotide sequence: TGCAGTGCCCCGACTGGACTTGAAGCTTTCTTT. It is translated as CSAPTGLEAFF.

The chain employs TRBV6-5 and TRBJ1-5; 11 bases agree with TRBD1. Losses at the gene ends were 4 bases for V and 4 bases for J; bases not matched to a gene: 3. Germline V gene data show CDR1 as MNHEY and CDR2 as SVGAGI. The CDR3 runs to 15 residues. In nucleotides, the CDR3 is TGTGCCAGCAGTTGGGGGACAGGGGGAAATCAGCCCCAGCATTTT. It is translated as CASSWGTGGNQPQHF.